This T cell receptor (beta chain) is from a study of cytomegalovirus exposure and HLA in healthy donors. Study-level findings and limits: A few chains tied to CMV proved CMV antigen-specific in vitro. Sequencing depth across donors, presence/absence analyses assumed, was roughly uniform.

A word on this clone: The antigen is undetermined.

The CDR3 is 14 residues long. Per germline, CDR1 SGHTA and CDR2 FQGNSA. Trimming stripped 4 bases from V and 7 bases from J, with 16 bases between. The primer mix had 60 Vbeta and 13 Jbeta primers. The method was immunoSEQ multiplex PCR; TCRdb's version includes in-frame clones alone and lacks a portion of them. The table shows more than 50,000 clones, with less than 85% occurring only once. The TCR originated in a woman aged 55-69 years in good health and CMV-seropositive. Input material: PBMCs. The genes are TRBV7-2 and TRBJ1-2; possible D gene TRBD1, 6 bases. This chain's CDR3 is CASSWKDSQSGYTF. CDR3 coding DNA: TGTGCCAGCAGCTGGAAGGACAGCCAGTCTGGCTACACCTTC.